The next 21 T cell receptor beta chains were all read from a single sample in a study of identical twins. TCRdb recomputed calls from the 5' RACE reads with MiXCR, one row per CDR3 protein. The repertoire consists of 450,000 to 650,000 distinct CDR3 sequences, with around 15% occurring once and the leading ten covering 0.44%. The data also belong to a second study, concerning yellow fever vaccine responses in identical twins.

The sequenced material came from CD4+ T cells sorted from blood. Source of these receptors: a woman aged 18-30 years in good health.

This clonotype was counted only a few times. V and J are TRBV10-3 and TRBJ1-4; D is unclear. Germline V gene data show CDR1 as ENHRY and CDR2 as SYGVKD. The CDR3 contains 13 residues. The V end was cut by 6 bases, the J end by 0 bases, with 5 bases between. The CDR3 DNA sequence: TGTGCCATCAGAGGGACAACTAATGAAAAACTGTTTTTT. Encoded protein: CAIRGTTNEKLFF.

The V gene is TRBV28, the J gene TRBJ1-2; 8 bases map to TRBD1. Germline CDR1 and CDR2: MDHEN and SYDVKM. V lost 5 bases, J lost 7 bases, and 6 bases stayed unmatched. The CDR3 has 13 residues. The CDR3 loop reads CASSLPGTGGYTF. CDR3 DNA sequence: TGTGCCAGCAGTCTCCCCGGGACAGGTGGCTACACCTTC.

The chain recombines TRBV7-8 with TRBJ2-7; D is possibly TRBD1 or TRBD2 (5 bases each). CDR1 and CDR2 (germline): SGHVS, FQNEAQ. Trimming took 2 bases from V and 1 from J, leaving 15 bases between them. This CDR3 spans 16 amino acids. The chain's CDR3 is CASSLISRDGSYEQYF. CDR3 bases: TGTGCCAGCAGCTTAATCTCTAGGGACGGGTCCTACGAGCAGTACTTC.

This clonotype was counted many times. The V gene is TRBV5-1, the J gene TRBJ2-1; perhaps TRBD2 as D (6 bases). CDR1 SGHRS and CDR2 YFSETQ come from the germline V gene. The CDR3 has 13 residues. V was pared by 4 bases and J by 6 bases, with 11 bases between. CDR3 bases: TGCGCCAGCAGCCATGGGACTTCCAATGAGCAGTTCTTC. It codes for CASSHGTSNEQFF.

The rearrangement links TRBV7-9 to TRBJ2-2; 8 bases map to TRBD1. Germline assignment: CDR1 SEHNR and CDR2 FQNEAQ (reference sequence). The CDR3 consists of 16 residues. The ends lost 5 bases at V and 0 bases at J; junction bases unmatched: 5. The CDR3 sequence: CASSPDRGSNTGELFF. The CDR3 bases are TGTGCCAGCAGCCCCGACAGGGGCTCGAACACCGGGGAGCTGTTTTTT.

The J gene is TRBJ2-3, the V gene TRBV27, with 12 bases fitting TRBD2. Germline values: CDR1 MNHEY, CDR2 SMNVEV (reference sequence). V was clipped by 7 bases and J by 5 bases; unmatched bases: 13. The CDR3 extends over 17 amino acids. This chain's CDR3 is CASKLIQTSGRLDTQYF. The CDR3 DNA is TGTGCCAGCAAACTGATCCAGACTAGCGGGAGATTAGATACGCAGTATTTT.

The J gene is TRBJ2-5, the V gene TRBV4-1; 7 positions agree with TRBD1. CDR3 size: 18 residues. The trim removed 1 base at V and 4 bases at J, leaving 15 bases unmatched. Germline V gene sequence: CDR1 MGHRA, CDR2 YSYEKL. The CDR3 nucleotides are TGCGCCAGCAGCCAAGTATGGGAAAGGGGGCGCGCCCGAGAGACCCAGTACTTC. As protein: CASSQVWERGRARETQYF.

The gene calls are TRBV20-1 and TRBJ2-3; TRBD2 agrees at 10 bases. V trimming: 2 bases; J trimming: 5 bases; junction bases outside the gene matches: 4. CDR1 DFQATT and CDR2 SNEGSKA come from the germline V gene (reference sequence). The length of the CDR3 is 14 residues. CDR3 coding DNA: TGCAGTGCTAGACTAGCGGGAGTAAAAGATACGCAGTATTTT. Its protein is CSARLAGVKDTQYF.

This clonotype was observed a handful of times. This chain links TRBV5-6 with TRBJ1-2; no definite D call. This CDR3 comprises 15 residues. CDR1 and CDR2 (germline): SGHDT, YYEEEE. Between the trimmed V and J ends, which lost 4 bases and 0 bases, there was a span of 13 bases. DNA for the CDR3: TGTGCCAGCAGCCCCACTCAGGTTGCTAACTATGGCTACACCTTC. Amino acids: CASSPTQVANYGYTF.

This rearrangement joins TRBV5-1 to TRBJ2-1; possible D gene TRBD2, 5 bases. The germline V gene has CDR1 SGHRS and CDR2 YFSETQ. CDR3 length: 14 amino acids. V lost 4 bases and J lost 8, with 16 bases in between. The CDR3 region is CASSREGGGDEQFF. CDR3 bases: TGCGCCAGCAGCAGAGAGGGTGGCGGAGATGAGCAGTTCTTC.

The table lists this clonotype with a few counts. The chain links TRBV12-3 or TRBV12-4 to TRBJ2-1, with 12 bases aligning to TRBD2. This CDR3 spans 16 amino acids. Trimming took 6 bases from V and 7 from J; bases not matched to a gene: 10. This chain's CDR3 is CASSHPLAGGRNEQFF. CDR3 coding DNA: TGTGCCAGCAGCCACCCTCTAGCGGGGGGGAGAAATGAGCAGTTCTTC.

V and J are TRBV6-2 or TRBV6-3 and TRBJ2-2; no clear D. Germline V lookup: CDR1 MNHEY, CDR2 SVGEGT. The CDR3 has 13 residues. V was clipped by 0 bases and J by 8 bases, with 7 bases between them. CDR3: CASSYSISGELFF. The CDR3 DNA reads TGTGCCAGCAGTTACTCGATCAGTGGGGAGCTGTTTTTT.

The sample holds a few counts of this clonotype. The chain carries TRBV6-5 and TRBJ2-5; 10 bases match TRBD2. This CDR3 has 15 amino acids. V lost 2 bases and J lost 4; bases outside the gene matches: 4. Germline CDR1 MNHEY, CDR2 SVGAGI. The CDR3 region has the DNA TGTGCCAGCAGTTACGCACGACTAGCGGGAGAGACCCAGTACTTC. It encodes CASSYARLAGETQYF.

This clonotype appeared a few times. CDR3 DNA sequence: TGTGCCAGCAGTTTAATGTATCCGACTTCGGTCGTCCTCTACTCTGGGGCCAACGTCCTGACTTTC. Protein sequence: CASSLMYPTSVVLYSGANVLTF. The rearrangement joins TRBV12-3 or TRBV12-4 to TRBJ2-6, with D hard to call. The CDR3 spans 22 residues. With 2 bases removed from V and 0 bases from J, the gap between germline ends came to 26 bases.

This chain connects TRBV4-2 to TRBJ1-6; D is possibly TRBD1 (6 bases). Germline values: CDR1 LGHNA, CDR2 YNFKEQ. Deletions cut 0 bases from V and 10 bases from J, with 16 bases between. The CDR3 is 16 amino acids. The CDR3, as DNA: TGTGCCAGCAGCCAAGATCCTACAGGGACGGGGTCACCCCTCCACTTT. Translating gives CASSQDPTGTGSPLHF.

This clonotype was seen only a few times. The chain joins TRBV5-4 to TRBJ2-7; maybe TRBD1 (6 bases). The length of the CDR3 is 16 residues. V was trimmed by 0 bases and J by 0 bases, leaving 13 bases between them. CDR1 is SGHNT and CDR2 is YYREEE in the germline V gene (reference sequence). CDR3 DNA sequence: TGTGCCAGCAGCTTGGGAAGGACAGCCGCCTCCTACGAGCAGTACTTC. Translating it yields CASSLGRTAASYEQYF.

The chain links TRBV29-1 to TRBJ1-2; D perhaps matches TRBD1 (5 bases). The germline V gene encodes CDR1 SQVTM and CDR2 ANQGSEA. This CDR3 spans 13 amino acids. The ends were cut back, 0 bases at V and 6 bases at J, with 11 bases in the middle. CDR3 in amino acids: CSVEDGARNGYTF. DNA of the CDR3: TGCAGCGTTGAAGATGGGGCGAGGAATGGCTACACCTTC.

The rearrangement uses TRBV20-1 and TRBJ2-1; perhaps TRBD2 as D (5 bases). With 0 bases removed from V and 0 bases from J, the gap between germline ends came to 12 bases. From germline, CDR1 is DFQATT and CDR2 SNEGSKA (reference sequence). This CDR3 is 16 amino acids long. In nucleotides, the CDR3 is TGCAGTGCTAGAGATCTAGCCATTAGCTCCTACAATGAGCAGTTCTTC. This translates into CSARDLAISSYNEQFF.

In this sample, this clonotype turned up a few times. The genes are TRBV20-1 and TRBJ1-1; D may be TRBD1 (5 bases). Between the trimmed V and J ends, which lost 3 bases and 1 base, there was a span of 15 bases. The CDR3 is made up of 15 amino acids. Germline V CDR1 and CDR2: DFQATT, SNEGSKA (reference sequence). In nucleotides, the CDR3 is TGCAGTGCTAGGGGAGGGATGACAGCGAACACTGAAGCTTTCTTT. Amino acid sequence: CSARGGMTANTEAFF.

The V call is TRBV2, the J call TRBJ2-1, with D unclear. V was shortened by 7 bases and J by 8 bases, with 9 bases between the two germline ends. Germline values: CDR1 SNHLY, CDR2 FYNNEI. The CDR3 contains 11 residues. The CDR3 region is CASKIIYEQFF. The CDR3 bases are TGTGCCAGCAAAATCATCTATGAGCAGTTCTTC.

The rearrangement joins TRBV29-1 to TRBJ1-2; D gene ambiguous. This CDR3 contains 13 residues. CDR1 and CDR2 (germline): SQVTM, ANQGSEA. The ends were cut back, 4 bases at V and 2 bases at J, with 11 bases in the middle. Here the CDR3 DNA reads TGCAGCGTTGGGGCAGGAACCAACTATGGCTACACCTTC. Encoded protein: CSVGAGTNYGYTF.